The next 7 T cell receptor beta chains were all read from a single sample in a study of blood T cells in healthy people across ages. A sample-barcoded 5' primer and a J-beta primer mix were used in a second PCR of about 6 to 11 cycles. TCRdb analysed the 5' RACE reads with MiXCR anew, one entry per CDR3 protein. The sample has some 1.6 million distinct CDR3 sequences; almost 35% are singletons. The sequencing sample was made of blood. The receptors derive from a woman younger than 45 in good health.

The chain combines TRBV29-1 with TRBJ2-1; D is undetermined. V lost 7 bases, J lost 3 bases, and 13 bases lay in between. The CDR3 totals 13 residues. The germline V gene encodes CDR1 SQVTM and CDR2 ANQGSEA. The CDR3 loop is CSARPDDYNEQFF. The CDR3 DNA is TGCAGCGCTCGTCCCGACGACTACAATGAGCAGTTCTTC.

The table lists this clonotype with a few counts. The chain has TRBV6-4 and TRBJ2-3, with 8 bases aligning to TRBD1. The CDR3 runs 14 residues. The V gene's germline CDR1 is MRHNA and CDR2 SNTAGT. The V segment lost 3 bases and the J segment 4 bases; nucleotides outside the gene matches: 3. CDR3 residues: CASSETGEADTQYF. The CDR3 DNA reads TGTGCCAGCAGTGAGACAGGGGAAGCAGATACGCAGTATTTT.

Points on this clonotype: A much larger clone lies a single base off, so this may be a read error. The CDR3 protein is CASSLYDSGYEHYF. CDR3 DNA: TGTGCCAGCAGCTTATATGACAGCGGCTACGAGCACTACTTC. This chain uses TRBV7-9 with TRBJ2-7; D might be TRBD1 or TRBD2, each matching 5 bases. CDR1 and CDR2 from the germline V gene are SEHNR and FQNEAQ (reference sequence). The CDR3 totals 14 residues.

The sample holds many counts of this clonotype. This sequence joins TRBV29-1 and TRBJ2-6; 7 positions agree with TRBD1. Germline CDR1 and CDR2: SQVTM and ANQGSEA. This CDR3 has 18 amino acids. Losses at the gene ends were 1 base for V and 0 bases for J; bases not matched to a gene: 9. The CDR3 spells CSVEAPPGTVSGANVLTF. CDR3 nucleotide sequence: TGCAGCGTTGAAGCCCCTCCTGGGACAGTCTCTGGGGCCAACGTCCTGACTTTC.

This clonotype has just a few counts. The chain has TRBV29-1 and TRBJ2-1, with a weak D call TRBD1 (5 bases). The CDR3 is 14 residues long. The germline V gene has CDR1 SQVTM and CDR2 ANQGSEA. Trimming stripped 7 bases from V and 8 bases from J, with 21 bases between. The CDR3 here is CSGTGWWAPHEQFF. For the CDR3, the DNA is TGCAGCGGCACAGGCTGGTGGGCCCCTCATGAGCAGTTCTTC.

The chain joins TRBV20-1 to TRBJ2-3; D is undetermined. Trimming removed 5 bases from V and 2 bases from J, with 20 bases in between. Germline V CDR1 and CDR2: DFQATT, SNEGSKA (reference sequence). The CDR3 loop spans 16 amino acids. The CDR3 loop is CSAPHSPASPTDTQYF. In nucleotides, the CDR3 is TGCAGTGCTCCCCATTCCCCAGCCTCCCCCACAGATACGCAGTATTTT.

The genes are TRBV10-3 and TRBJ2-2, with a weak D call TRBD1 (6 bases). The germline gives CDR1 ENHRY, CDR2 SYGVKD. The CDR3 has 15 residues. Trimming stripped 10 bases from V and 5 bases from J, with 20 bases between. This CDR3 reads CATGTGRRTTGELFF. In DNA, the CDR3 is TGTGCCACCGGAACAGGGCGCCGTACGACCGGGGAGCTGTTTTTT.